This T cell receptor beta chain was captured in a study of beta chain features in type 1 diabetes. Germline-derived CDR1 and CDR2 are SEHNR and FQNEAQ (reference sequence). Trimming at V came to 1 base and at J to 2 bases, leaving 2 bases not matched to a gene. The CDR3 sequence is 15 residues long. Stem cell-like memory, regulatory, central memory and naive CD4+ cells were sorted via CD45RO/CCR7/CD25/CD127/CD95/CD27. The sequenced template was cDNA made from the entire isolated RNA. Approximately 3.5 million reads, on average, came from each naive, central memory and regulatory T cell sample. The repertoire was sequenced with immunoSEQ multiplex PCR; TCRdb's copy has only in-frame clones and lacks some. The repertoire consists of 250,000 to 300,000 clones, with 24% occurring once and the leading ten covering around 0.011%. With respect to this clone: Its antigen remains unidentified.

Points from the study as a whole: Shortening that was moderate but significant affected the TCRB CDR3s of Type 1 diabetes patients in all four CD4+ subsets.

The clonotype comes from a woman aged 25 to 39 with type 1 diabetes. Material for sequencing was naive CD4+ T cells from blood. This chain links TRBV7-9 with TRBJ2-5; 9 bases fit TRBD1. CDR3 bases: TGTGCCAGCAGCTTAGGGGACAGGGCACAAGAGACCCAGTACTTC. Its translation: CASSLGDRAQETQYF.